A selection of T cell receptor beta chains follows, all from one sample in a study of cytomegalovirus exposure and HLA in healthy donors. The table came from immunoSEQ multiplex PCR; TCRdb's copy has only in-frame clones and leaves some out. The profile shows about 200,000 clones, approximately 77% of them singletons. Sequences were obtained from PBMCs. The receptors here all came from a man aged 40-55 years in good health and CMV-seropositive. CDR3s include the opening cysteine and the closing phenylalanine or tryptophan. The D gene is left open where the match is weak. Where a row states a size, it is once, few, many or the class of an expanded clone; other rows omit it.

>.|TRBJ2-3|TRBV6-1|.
CASTFLGAAKDTQYF
TGTGCCAGCACCTTCTTGGGAGCGGCGAAAGATACGCAGTATTTT
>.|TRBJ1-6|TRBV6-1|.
CASSQSSIRSPLHF
TGTGCCAGCAGCCAGTCCTCAATCAGGTCACCCCTCCACTTT
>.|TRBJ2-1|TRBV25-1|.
CASRGGASIEQFF
TGTGCCAGCAGAGGAGGGGCCTCGATAGAGCAGTTCTTC
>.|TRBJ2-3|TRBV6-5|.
CASSSGLGTDTQYF
TGTGCCAGCAGTTCCGGACTCGGCACAGATACGCAGTATTTT
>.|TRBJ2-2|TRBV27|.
CASTRGGELFF
TGTGCCAGCACCCGAGGGGGGGAGCTGTTTTTT
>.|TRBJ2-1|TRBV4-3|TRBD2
CASSQALAGGPPSYNEQFF
TGCGCCAGCAGCCAAGCACTAGCGGGAGGGCCCCCCTCCTACAATGAGCAGTTCTTC
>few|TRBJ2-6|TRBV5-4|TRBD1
CASSFGTGLAGANVLTF
TGTGCCAGCAGCTTTGGGACAGGGCTGGCTGGGGCCAACGTCCTGACTTTC
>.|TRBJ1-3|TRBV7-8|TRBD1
CASSLGPTGTDF
TGTGCCAGCAGCTTGGGCCCGACAGGGACGGATTTT
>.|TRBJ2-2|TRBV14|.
CASSQVGAQGTGELFF
TGTGCCAGCAGCCAAGTAGGGGCCCAGGGAACCGGGGAGCTGTTTTTT
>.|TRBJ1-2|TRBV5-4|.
CASSSGLLTEDGYTF
TGTGCCAGCAGCTCCGGTCTACTGACAGAAGACGGCTACACCTTC
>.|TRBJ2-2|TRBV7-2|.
CASSLGLDTGELFF
TGTGCCAGCAGCTTAGGGCTAGACACCGGGGAGCTGTTTTTT